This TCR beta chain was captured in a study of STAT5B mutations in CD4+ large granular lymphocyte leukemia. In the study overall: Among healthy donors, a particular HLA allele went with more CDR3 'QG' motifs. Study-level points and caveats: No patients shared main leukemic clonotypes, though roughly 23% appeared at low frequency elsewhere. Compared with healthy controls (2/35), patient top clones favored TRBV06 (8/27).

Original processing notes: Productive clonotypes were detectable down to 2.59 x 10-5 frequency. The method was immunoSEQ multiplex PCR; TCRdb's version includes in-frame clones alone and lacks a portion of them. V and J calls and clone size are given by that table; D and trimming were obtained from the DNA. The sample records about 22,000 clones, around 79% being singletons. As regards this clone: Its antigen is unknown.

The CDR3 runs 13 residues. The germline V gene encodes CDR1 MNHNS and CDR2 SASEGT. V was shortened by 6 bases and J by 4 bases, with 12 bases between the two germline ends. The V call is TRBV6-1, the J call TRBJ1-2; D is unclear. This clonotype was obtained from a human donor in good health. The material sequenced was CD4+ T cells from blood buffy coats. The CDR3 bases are TGTGCCAGCAGCCCGTTAGGTATCTATGGCTACACCTTC. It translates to CASSPLGIYGYTF.